This T cell receptor beta chain was identified in a study of blood T cell repertoires in COVID-19. Libraries were prepared by immunoSEQ multiplex PCR; TCRdb keeps only in-frame clonotypes and omits some of them. The table lists about 430,000 clones, more than 70% of them singletons. Per germline, CDR1 SGHVS and CDR2 FQNEAQ. The CDR3 is 16 residues long. Trimming at V came to 4 bases and at J to 4 bases, leaving 8 bases not matched to a gene. The rearrangement uses TRBV7-8 and TRBJ2-7, with 12 bases aligning to TRBD2. The origin of this receptor is a woman between 18 and 30 years old who had been exposed to COVID-19. Input material: PBMCs or T cells enriched from blood (not recorded which). CDR3 sequence: CASSSQDGTSGYEQYF. CDR3 DNA sequence: TGTGCCAGCAGCTCCCAGGACGGGACTAGCGGGTACGAGCAGTACTTC.